This T cell receptor beta chain is drawn from a study of T cells in localized non-small cell lung cancer. General observations from the study: Greater blood T cell density accompanied longer overall survival. Within adjacent lung there appeared a median approximately 62 of the top 100 tumor clones.

Germline V gene data show CDR1 as MGHRA and CDR2 as YSYEKL. The CDR3 totals 16 residues. V lost 1 base to trimming and J lost 3 bases, with 14 bases between them. Concerning this clone itself: No antigen is known for it.

The data were produced by immunoSEQ multiplex PCR, yet TCRdb's version contains in-frame clones alone and is incomplete. The data hold over 20,000 clones, with 80% to 85% observed a single time. Sequences were derived from PBMCs, sampled before any cancer treatment. V gene TRBV4-1 combines with J gene TRBJ2-3; TRBD1 or TRBD2 may be the D gene (5 bases each). The receptor was derived from a man aged 35-69 years with stage II lung adenocarcinoma. The chain's CDR3 is CASSQGGVLRTDTQYF. The CDR3 DNA sequence: TGCGCCAGCAGCCAAGGAGGGGTGCTTAGGACAGATACGCAGTATTTT.